A selection of T cell receptor beta chains follows, all from one sample in a study of T-cell reconstitution after alpha-beta-depleted transplantation in children. TCRdb fed the PCR reads into MiXCR, producing one record per CDR3 protein. The sample has 500,000 or so distinct CDR3 sequences; approximately 30% are singletons. This specimen was PBMCs from the stem cell graft donor, taken from the stem cell graft. These receptors all come from a human donor who donated a stem cell graft to a child with aplastic anemia. The CDR3 runs from the conserved cysteine through the conserved F or W. Fields, in order: clone size, V gene, D gene, J gene, CDR3 DNA, CDR3 protein. A D gene is named only where the DNA matches it firmly. Size is stated for part of the rows, as once, few or many counts, or as a class when the clone is expanded.

>once|TRBV30|.|TRBJ1-5
TGTGCCTGGAGGGGCAGGAATAGCAATCAGCCCCAGCATTTT
CAWRGRNSNQPQHF
>few|TRBV5-1|.|TRBJ1-2
TGCGCCAGCAGCTTGGCCACGGGATCTGGCTACACCTTC
CASSLATGSGYTF
>.|TRBV5-1|TRBD2|TRBJ2-3
TGCGCCAGCAGCCAACCTCTCGCGGGAGGCACAGATACGCAGTATTTT
CASSQPLAGGTDTQYF
>.|TRBV29-1|.|TRBJ2-3
TGCAGCGTTGAGGGGGGGCCGAGAGATACGCAGTATTTT
CSVEGGPRDTQYF
>.|TRBV2|TRBD2|TRBJ2-1
TGTGCCAGCAGTGAACTCGGGGGACTAGCGGGTAATGAGCAGTTCTTC
CASSELGGLAGNEQFF
>many|TRBV29-1|TRBD1|TRBJ2-3
TGCAGCGTTGAAGATCTCGGGACAGGGAGAGATACGCAGTATTTT
CSVEDLGTGRDTQYF
>few|TRBV29-1|.|TRBJ1-1
TGCAGCGTTGAACCGGTGGGGGGGGGTGCTGAAGCTTTCTTT
CSVEPVGGGAEAFF
>few|TRBV5-6|.|TRBJ2-2
TGTGCCAGCAGCTTGTTTGGGGAAACCGGGGAGCTGTTTTTT
CASSLFGETGELFF
>few|TRBV5-1|TRBD2|TRBJ2-1
TGCGCCAGCAGCTTTACGGGAGGGTACAATGAGCAGTTCTTC
CASSFTGGYNEQFF
>.|TRBV6-1|TRBD1|TRBJ2-2
TGTGCCAGCAGTCGAGGGACAGGGTCGGGAACCGGGGAGCTGTTTTTT
CASSRGTGSGTGELFF
>.|TRBV18|TRBD1|TRBJ2-7
TGTGCCAGCTCACCAGGAGGACAGGCGGCCTACGAGCAGTACTTC
CASSPGGQAAYEQYF
>few|TRBV4-3|TRBD2|TRBJ2-3
TGCGCCAGCAGCCAAGATCCTAGAGGGCGGGAGGGCACAGATACGCAGTATTTT
CASSQDPRGREGTDTQYF
>.|TRBV4-1|.|TRBJ1-6
TGCGCCAGCAGCCAAGGGGACGGGGGAACAAATTCACCCCTCCACTTT
CASSQGDGGTNSPLHF
>.|TRBV9|TRBD1|TRBJ1-1
TGTGCCAGCAGCGGGACAGGGCTAAGTGCTGAAGCTTTCTTT
CASSGTGLSAEAFF
>few|TRBV2|.|TRBJ1-2
TGTGCCAGCAGAAAGACAGGAGATAACTATGGCTACACCTTC
CASRKTGDNYGYTF
>.|TRBV20-1|.|TRBJ1-5
TGCAGTGCTAGGGGGGGAGTTCGGGATCAGCCCCAGCATTTT
CSARGGVRDQPQHF
>few|TRBV20-1|.|TRBJ1-2
TGCAGTGCGACCCCGGCCAACAGTTGGGGCTACACCTTC
CSATPANSWGYTF
>.|TRBV20-1|.|TRBJ2-1
TGCAGTGCCCCCCCCTGGGGAGGGACAGAAGGATACAATGAGCAGTTCTTC
CSAPPWGGTEGYNEQFF
>.|TRBV4-1|.|TRBJ1-5
TGCGCCAGCAGCCAAGATCATAGCAATCAGCCCCAGCATTTT
CASSQDHSNQPQHF
>few|TRBV7-2|.|TRBJ2-3
TGTGCCAGCAGCTCACGACACAGGCCTGACACAGATACGCAGTATTTT
CASSSRHRPDTDTQYF
>few|TRBV12-5|TRBD1|TRBJ2-5
TGTGCTAGTGGTTCAATCGGGACAGCCCAAGAGACCCAGTACTTC
CASGSIGTAQETQYF
>.|TRBV29-1|.|TRBJ1-2
TGCAGCGTTGAAGAGGTTGGGAGGGATTATGGCTACACCTTC
CSVEEVGRDYGYTF